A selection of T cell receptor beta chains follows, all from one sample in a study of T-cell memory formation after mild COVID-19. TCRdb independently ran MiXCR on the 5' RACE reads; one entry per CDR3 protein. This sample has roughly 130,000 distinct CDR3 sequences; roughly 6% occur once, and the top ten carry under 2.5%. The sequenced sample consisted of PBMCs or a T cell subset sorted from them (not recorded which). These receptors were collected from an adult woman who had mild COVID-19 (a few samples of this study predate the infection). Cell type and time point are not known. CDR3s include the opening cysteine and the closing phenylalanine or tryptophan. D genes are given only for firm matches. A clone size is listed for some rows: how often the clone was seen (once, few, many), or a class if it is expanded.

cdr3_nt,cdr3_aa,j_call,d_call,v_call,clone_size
TGCGCCAGCAGCCTCATAGCGGGAGGGCCCACGGATGAGCAGTTCTTC,CASSLIAGGPTDEQFF,TRBJ2-1,TRBD2,TRBV5-1,many
TGTGCCAGCAGCCATCCTACCCTGGGCGGGGTCTCCTACGAGCAGTACTTC,CASSHPTLGGVSYEQYF,TRBJ2-7,-,TRBV4-2,few
TGTGCCAGCAAGGATTACACCGGGGAGCTGTTTTTT,CASKDYTGELFF,TRBJ2-2,-,TRBV6-5,-
TGTGCCAGCTCACAGCTAGCGGGGGCCCTCCAAGAGACCCAGTACTTC,CASSQLAGALQETQYF,TRBJ2-5,TRBD2,TRBV18,-
TGTGCCAGCAGCTTAGAAGGGGGGGGAGGCAATGAGCAGTTCTTC,CASSLEGGGGNEQFF,TRBJ2-1,-,TRBV7-2,few
TGTGCCACCAGCAGACAGATGAACACTGAAGCTTTCTTT,CATSRQMNTEAFF,TRBJ1-1,-,TRBV15,few
TGTGCCACCAGCAGAGATGACGGCCACCTTAGCAATCAGCCCCAGCATTTT,CATSRDDGHLSNQPQHF,TRBJ1-5,-,TRBV15,many
TGTGCCAGCAGTTCCCAGACTAGCGGGGGGAGGTATGAGCAGTTCTTC,CASSSQTSGGRYEQFF,TRBJ2-1,TRBD2,TRBV28,-
TGTGCCAGACCCAACGGTGAGAGAAACACCATATATTTT,CARPNGERNTIYF,TRBJ1-3,-,TRBV21-1,many
TGTGCCAGCAGTCGACAGGTTGGCAATCAGCCCCAGCATTTT,CASSRQVGNQPQHF,TRBJ1-5,-,TRBV12-3/TRBV12-4,few
TGTGCCAGCTCACCAGGGAGGGTTGACAATTCACCCCTCCACTTT,CASSPGRVDNSPLHF,TRBJ1-6,-,TRBV18,-
TGTGCCAGCAGCTTAGCCCAAGGCCCGGCTGGGAATGAGCAGTTCTTC,CASSLAQGPAGNEQFF,TRBJ2-1,-,TRBV7-9,-
TGTGCCAGCAGCCCCCGGACAGGGTCGAATAATTCACCCCTCCACTTT,CASSPRTGSNNSPLHF,TRBJ1-6,TRBD1,TRBV9,many
TGTGCCAGCAGCTCCGGGACACCGAACACCGGGGAGCTGTTTTTT,CASSSGTPNTGELFF,TRBJ2-2,-,TRBV5-5,many
TGTGCCAGCAGCCCCGGGACAGGCCTCGGTTATGGCTACACCTTC,CASSPGTGLGYGYTF,TRBJ1-2,TRBD1,TRBV7-2,many
TGTGCCAGCAGCCTACCGATAGCGGGACCCGGGGAGCTGTTTTTT,CASSLPIAGPGELFF,TRBJ2-2,TRBD2,TRBV7-9,-
TGTGCCAGCAGACACTACTTGGGACAGGGGGGAGGGACCCAGTACTTC,CASRHYLGQGGGTQYF,TRBJ2-5,TRBD1,TRBV12-3/TRBV12-4,few
TGTGCCAGCAGTTCGGGGGGTCTTACTGAAGCTTTCTTT,CASSSGGLTEAFF,TRBJ1-1,-,TRBV12-3/TRBV12-4,many
TGCAGTGCTAGAGATGCTTTCAGGGGGGACACTGAAGCTTTCTTT,CSARDAFRGDTEAFF,TRBJ1-1,TRBD1,TRBV20-1,many
TGCAGTGCTAGGTACGGCCTTCAAGAGACCCAGTACTTC,CSARYGLQETQYF,TRBJ2-5,-,TRBV20-1,many
TGCAGTGCTAGAGATGCCCCTAAACGGGGACGGTACTCCTACGAGCAGTACTTC,CSARDAPKRGRYSYEQYF,TRBJ2-7,-,TRBV20-1,many
TGTGCCAGCAGTCCCCAGTGGGACACCAGGGAGCTGTTTTTT,CASSPQWDTRELFF,TRBJ2-2,-,TRBV12-3/TRBV12-4,few
TGTGCCAGCAGTTACGGATCGAATGAGCAGTTCTTC,CASSYGSNEQFF,TRBJ2-1,-,TRBV6-6,many
TGTGCCAGTAGTACCACGATCGACTACCGGGGGGAGACCCAGTACTTC,CASSTTIDYRGETQYF,TRBJ2-5,-,TRBV19,-
TGTGCCATCACAGGGGGCAGCGGCAATCAGCCCCAGCATTTT,CAITGGSGNQPQHF,TRBJ1-5,TRBD1,TRBV7-2,few
TGTGCCAGCAGCTTAGGGCGGGGTACCAACTATGGCTACACCTTC,CASSLGRGTNYGYTF,TRBJ1-2,-,TRBV7-8,many
TGTGCCAGCAGCTTCTTGACTAGCGGCACCGGGGAGCTGTTTTTT,CASSFLTSGTGELFF,TRBJ2-2,TRBD2,TRBV7-6,few
TGCAGTGCCCTTGGGCAGGCGGTGACTCCTGAAGCTTTCTTT,CSALGQAVTPEAFF,TRBJ1-1,-,TRBV20-1,-
TGTGCCAGCAGCTCCTTCCCGGAGGGCGGCTACACCTTC,CASSSFPEGGYTF,TRBJ1-2,-,TRBV7-2,many
TGCAGCGTTGTGACAGGGAGCACAGATACGCAGTATTTT,CSVVTGSTDTQYF,TRBJ2-3,TRBD1,TRBV29-1,few
TGTGCCAGCAGCTTAGGCGGGAGGAACAATGAGCAGTTCTTC,CASSLGGRNNEQFF,TRBJ2-1,TRBD2,TRBV11-2,-
TGTGCCAGCAGAAGGGGAATGGGGCGGGAGGGCCAAAATGAGCAGTTCTTC,CASRRGMGREGQNEQFF,TRBJ2-1,TRBD2,TRBV4-2,-
TGTGCCAGCAGCTTAGGAGGGGTCAATGAGCAGTTCTTC,CASSLGGVNEQFF,TRBJ2-1,-,TRBV7-2,many
TGTGCCACCAGTGACACCGGACAGGGTTATGGCTACACCTTC,CATSDTGQGYGYTF,TRBJ1-2,TRBD1,TRBV24-1,few
TGCAGCGTTGATGGGGTAGAGGATGGCTACACCTTC,CSVDGVEDGYTF,TRBJ1-2,-,TRBV29-1,many
TGTGCCAGCCAAGATGGGACAGGCTATGGCTACACCTTC,CASQDGTGYGYTF,TRBJ1-2,TRBD1,TRBV6-5,many
TGTGCCAGCTCCCCTCTTTCCGGACAGCGAATGAACACTGAAGCTTTCTTT,CASSPLSGQRMNTEAFF,TRBJ1-1,-,TRBV18,few
TGCGCCAGCACCCTCTCTGTCTCTGGAAACACCATATATTTT,CASTLSVSGNTIYF,TRBJ1-3,-,TRBV4-1,-
TGTGCCACCAGTGATCCCGGGACCCTCACCGGGGAGCTGTTTTTT,CATSDPGTLTGELFF,TRBJ2-2,-,TRBV24-1,many
TGTGCCAGCAGCCAACAAGTGGAGCGGAGATACAATGAGCAGTTCTTC,CASSQQVERRYNEQFF,TRBJ2-1,-,TRBV4-2,few
TGTGCCAGCAGCTTGGAGGGTGTCACTGAAGCTTTCTTT,CASSLEGVTEAFF,TRBJ1-1,-,TRBV5-4,-
TGCAGCGTTGAAGATGCGGGAATGTGGTACAATGAGCAGTTCTTC,CSVEDAGMWYNEQFF,TRBJ2-1,-,TRBV29-1,few
TGTGCCAGCAGGGGGGGTATCAATTCACCCCTCCACTTT,CASRGGINSPLHF,TRBJ1-6,-,TRBV2,few
TGTGCCAGCTCACCATACCCCCCCCAGGGGGCTGGGGAGCAGTACTTC,CASSPYPPQGAGEQYF,TRBJ2-7,TRBD1,TRBV18,many
TGTGCCAGCAGCCACAGGGAATCGAAAAGAGGCTACACCTTC,CASSHRESKRGYTF,TRBJ1-2,-,TRBV3-1,many
TGTGCCAGCAGCGTAGGGGTCAGGGTGGGTGACACTGAAGCTTTCTTT,CASSVGVRVGDTEAFF,TRBJ1-1,-,TRBV9,-
TGTGCCAGCAGACCTAGCGGGAGGGTGACGAGCGAGCAGTACTTC,CASRPSGRVTSEQYF,TRBJ2-7,TRBD2,TRBV6-2/TRBV6-3,-
TGTGCCAGCAGCCCAGCCGGCCTCGGGGGCACTGAAGCTTTCTTT,CASSPAGLGGTEAFF,TRBJ1-1,-,TRBV3-1,few
TGTGCCAGCAGCCCTCTGGGACAGGGGGGAGACATTCAGTACTTC,CASSPLGQGGDIQYF,TRBJ2-4,TRBD1,TRBV6-5,-
TGCGCCAGCAGAGCAAAACAGGGATCCTACGAGCAGTACTTC,CASRAKQGSYEQYF,TRBJ2-7,-,TRBV10-2,few
TGTGCCAGCAGTTCAACTAGCGGGACTTACACCGGGGAGCTGTTTTTT,CASSSTSGTYTGELFF,TRBJ2-2,TRBD2,TRBV7-2,few
TGTGCCAGCAGCTCAGTGACAGCAGCCAAAAACATTCAGTACTTC,CASSSVTAAKNIQYF,TRBJ2-4,-,TRBV5-5,many
TGCGCCAGCAGCTTGCTCAGGGAAGGATACGAGCAGTACTTC,CASSLLREGYEQYF,TRBJ2-7,-,TRBV5-1,few
TGTGCCAGCAGCTTAGGCGGGGGGTCAGCTTTCTTT,CASSLGGGSAFF,TRBJ1-1,-,TRBV7-9,few
TGTGCCAGCAGTTACTCAGAAGCGGGACTCTACGAGCAGTACTTC,CASSYSEAGLYEQYF,TRBJ2-7,TRBD2,TRBV6-2/TRBV6-3,few
TGTGCCAGCAGCACGACGCGAACAGGGGTCGAGCAGTACTTC,CASSTTRTGVEQYF,TRBJ2-7,TRBD1,TRBV9,few
TGTGCCAGCTCTCTCCGGTCGGCCGATGAGCAGTTCTTC,CASSLRSADEQFF,TRBJ2-1,-,TRBV18,many
TGTGCCACCAGCTCGGGACCCAGGGATATCTACGAGCAGTACTTC,CATSSGPRDIYEQYF,TRBJ2-7,-,TRBV24-1,-
TGTGCCACCAGTGATTTCTTGGGGAGTGGTAGCTATGAGCAGTTCTTC,CATSDFLGSGSYEQFF,TRBJ2-1,-,TRBV24-1,once
TGCGCCAGCAGCCAAAAAAGTTGGACGCACAACCCCGGGGGAAGCTACACCTTC,CASSQKSWTHNPGGSYTF,TRBJ1-2,-,TRBV4-1,-